The TCR beta chain described here comes from a study of blood T cells in healthy people across ages. Study-wide points: Naive CD4+ cell counts and diversity both ran higher in long-lived than in aged donors.

PCR was performed a second time for roughly 6 to 12 cycles using a sample-barcoded 5' primer and a J-beta primer mix. Using its own MiXCR run on the 5' RACE reads, TCRdb lists one record per CDR3 protein. The sample records roughly 1.7 million distinct CDR3 sequences, 30% to 40% being singletons. A word on this clonotype: Its antigen is undetermined.

Germline V CDR1 and CDR2: SGHTA, FQGTGA. Between the trimmed V and J ends, which lost 5 bases and 6 bases, there was a span of 18 bases. The CDR3 extends over 15 amino acids. The sequenced material came from blood. The receptor comes from a woman aged 25 to 45 in good health. The rearrangement joins TRBV7-3 to TRBJ2-3; D remains ambiguous. CDR3 sequence reads: CASSPTVGLGDTQYF. CDR3 nucleotides: TGTGCCAGCAGCCCAACCGTTGGATTGGGGGATACGCAGTATTTT.